This T cell receptor beta chain originates from a study of shared clonotypes between healthy human individuals. The overall study: Aged 18 to 49, the donors were a couple of women and a few men.

The donors were all Caucasian adults (living in Nashville, Tennessee). Germline V CDR1 and CDR2: GTSNPN, SVGIG (reference sequence). The V and J ends lost 1 base and 3 bases, in that order; junction bases with no gene match: 5. This CDR3 is built from 15 residues. A single count supports this clone. For sorted subsets, roughly 210 ng DNA per replicate equaled approximately 30,000 T cell genomes. Libraries were prepared by immunoSEQ multiplex PCR; TCRdb keeps only in-frame clonotypes and omits some of them. Seen here are roughly 680,000 clones, 72% observed once, and the top ten hold approximately 2%. The J gene is TRBJ1-1, the V gene TRBV30; 10 bases are a match to TRBD1. The receptor was isolated from a woman in her twenties or thirties in good health. The sample taken for sequencing was memory CD4+ T cells sorted from blood. Subset indicated: CD45RA-negative fraction. CDR3 DNA: TGTGCCTGGAGTGACCTCGGACAGGGGGACACTGAAGCTTTCTTT. Amino acid sequence: CAWSDLGQGDTEAFF.